This is a list of T cell receptor beta chains from one sample in a study of blood T cell repertoires in COVID-19. Clones were read by immunoSEQ multiplex PCR, and TCRdb kept only the in-frame ones, dropping some. Of around 200,000 clones in the sample, 80% to 90% were seen once. Sequences were obtained from peripheral blood. All receptors derive from a middle-aged man with active or convalescent COVID-19. Both conserved end residues are part of each CDR3. D genes are given only for firm matches. For some rows the clone size is stated as once, few or many, or as a class when expanded; others skip it.

d_call: .; v_call: TRBV4-2; j_call: TRBJ2-7; clone_size: few; cdr3_aa: CASSQSNERKSSYEQYF; cdr3_nt: TGTGCCAGCAGCCAAAGTAACGAGCGGAAAAGCTCCTACGAGCAGTACTTC
d_call: TRBD2; v_call: TRBV29-1; j_call: TRBJ2-3; clone_size: .; cdr3_aa: CSVEAGGPSDTQYF; cdr3_nt: TGCAGCGTTGAAGCGGGAGGGCCCTCAGATACGCAGTATTTT
d_call: TRBD2; v_call: TRBV10-1; j_call: TRBJ2-1; clone_size: .; cdr3_aa: CASSDRLAGGRGSEQFF; cdr3_nt: TGCGCCAGCAGTGATAGACTAGCGGGAGGGCGGGGAAGTGAGCAGTTCTTC
d_call: .; v_call: TRBV9; j_call: TRBJ1-1; clone_size: .; cdr3_aa: CASSAQLDRLNTEAFF; cdr3_nt: TGTGCCAGCAGCGCCCAACTCGACAGGCTGAACACTGAAGCTTTCTTT
d_call: TRBD2; v_call: TRBV6-5; j_call: TRBJ2-1; clone_size: .; cdr3_aa: CASSLSGSKNNEQFF; cdr3_nt: TGTGCCAGCAGTCTTAGCGGGAGCAAGAACAATGAGCAGTTCTTC
d_call: .; v_call: TRBV27; j_call: TRBJ1-5; clone_size: .; cdr3_aa: CASSLSGLQGPQHF; cdr3_nt: TGTGCCAGCAGTTTATCCGGCCTCCAGGGGCCCCAGCATTTT
d_call: TRBD1; v_call: TRBV19; j_call: TRBJ1-2; clone_size: once; cdr3_aa: CASSMGQGGRNYGYTF; cdr3_nt: TGTGCCAGTAGTATGGGACAGGGGGGACGGAACTATGGCTACACCTTC
d_call: TRBD1; v_call: TRBV2; j_call: TRBJ2-5; clone_size: many; cdr3_aa: CASRAYGTERETQYF; cdr3_nt: TGTGCCAGCAGAGCATATGGGACAGAGCGGGAGACCCAGTACTTC
d_call: TRBD1; v_call: TRBV6-5; j_call: TRBJ2-3; clone_size: .; cdr3_aa: CASSQTGIYTDTQYF; cdr3_nt: TGTGCCAGCAGTCAGACAGGGATATACACAGATACGCAGTATTTT
d_call: .; v_call: TRBV2; j_call: TRBJ2-1; clone_size: .; cdr3_aa: CASRGGTAYNEQFF; cdr3_nt: TGTGCCAGCAGGGGCGGGACAGCGTACAATGAGCAGTTCTTC
d_call: TRBD1; v_call: TRBV2; j_call: TRBJ2-7; clone_size: .; cdr3_aa: CASSLGQGVSEQYF; cdr3_nt: TGTGCCAGCAGTCTAGGACAGGGGGTTTCCGAGCAGTACTTC
d_call: .; v_call: TRBV9; j_call: TRBJ2-7; clone_size: .; cdr3_aa: CASSVAGGEPYEQYF; cdr3_nt: TGTGCCAGCAGCGTAGCCGGAGGGGAACCCTACGAGCAGTACTTC
d_call: TRBD1; v_call: TRBV30; j_call: TRBJ1-4; clone_size: .; cdr3_aa: CAWRTGGFTEKLFF; cdr3_nt: TGTGCCTGGAGAACAGGGGGCTTCACTGAAAAACTGTTTTTT
d_call: .; v_call: TRBV6-2/TRBV6-3; j_call: TRBJ2-2; clone_size: .; cdr3_aa: CASSYVEEITGELFF; cdr3_nt: TGTGCCAGCAGTTACGTGGAGGAGATCACCGGGGAGCTGTTTTTT
d_call: .; v_call: TRBV6-5; j_call: TRBJ1-1; clone_size: medium-sized; cdr3_aa: CASLPMRNTEAFF; cdr3_nt: TGTGCCAGCCTCCCTATGAGGAACACTGAAGCTTTCTTT
d_call: .; v_call: TRBV5-1; j_call: TRBJ2-7; clone_size: once; cdr3_aa: CASSLWTTGEQYF; cdr3_nt: TGCGCCAGCAGCTTGTGGACTACAGGCGAGCAGTACTTC
d_call: TRBD1; v_call: TRBV7-9; j_call: TRBJ1-4; clone_size: .; cdr3_aa: CASSSGTGNEKLFF; cdr3_nt: TGTGCCAGCAGCTCCGGGACAGGGAATGAAAAACTGTTTTTT
d_call: .; v_call: TRBV2; j_call: TRBJ2-5; clone_size: .; cdr3_aa: CASSKTGQETQYF; cdr3_nt: TGTGCCAGCAGTAAGACAGGACAAGAGACCCAGTACTTC
d_call: .; v_call: TRBV19; j_call: TRBJ2-1; clone_size: .; cdr3_aa: CASSISWSGSYNEQFF; cdr3_nt: TGTGCCAGTAGTATTTCTTGGAGCGGCTCCTACAATGAGCAGTTCTTC
d_call: .; v_call: TRBV9; j_call: TRBJ2-7; clone_size: .; cdr3_aa: CASSVAGQGTYEQYF; cdr3_nt: TGTGCCAGCAGCGTAGCTGGCCAGGGAACCTACGAGCAGTACTTC
d_call: .; v_call: TRBV5-1; j_call: TRBJ2-4; clone_size: once; cdr3_aa: CASSQGQSQNIQYF; cdr3_nt: TGCGCCAGCAGCCAGGGACAAAGCCAAAACATTCAGTACTTC
d_call: .; v_call: TRBV7-6; j_call: TRBJ2-1; clone_size: .; cdr3_aa: CASSLRGGRGREQFF; cdr3_nt: TGTGCCAGCAGCTTAAGGGGCGGCAGGGGAAGAGAGCAGTTCTTC
d_call: TRBD1; v_call: TRBV7-2; j_call: TRBJ2-7; clone_size: few; cdr3_aa: CASSLVTGETYEQYF; cdr3_nt: TGTGCCAGCAGCTTGGTCACAGGGGAGACCTACGAGCAGTACTTC
d_call: .; v_call: TRBV28; j_call: TRBJ1-4; clone_size: once; cdr3_aa: CASCSGGDNEKLFF; cdr3_nt: TGTGCCAGTTGCTCCGGGGGGGATAATGAAAAACTGTTTTTT
d_call: .; v_call: TRBV5-6; j_call: TRBJ2-3; clone_size: .; cdr3_aa: CASRLPPGDTQYF; cdr3_nt: TGTGCCAGCAGGCTCCCCCCGGGAGATACGCAGTATTTT
d_call: .; v_call: TRBV25-1; j_call: TRBJ2-5; clone_size: .; cdr3_aa: CASSDSASVYQETQYF; cdr3_nt: TGTGCCAGCAGTGATTCTGCTTCAGTTTACCAAGAGACCCAGTACTTC
d_call: .; v_call: TRBV30; j_call: TRBJ1-5; clone_size: .; cdr3_aa: CAWSANSYNQPQHF; cdr3_nt: TGTGCCTGGAGTGCAAACAGTTACAATCAGCCCCAGCATTTT
d_call: .; v_call: TRBV3-1/TRBV3-2; j_call: TRBJ2-3; clone_size: once; cdr3_aa: CASSRVTSSTQYF; cdr3_nt: TGTGCCAGCAGCCGGGTGACTAGTTCTACGCAGTATTTT
d_call: .; v_call: TRBV5-1; j_call: TRBJ2-3; clone_size: once; cdr3_aa: CASSLGGGLSTDTQYF; cdr3_nt: TGCGCCAGCAGCTTGGGCGGCGGGCTGAGCACAGATACGCAGTATTTT